The 10 T cell receptor beta chains in this list originate from one sample, sequenced in a study of shared clonotypes between healthy human individuals (dated by TCRdb to about 2020). Library method: the immunoSEQ multiplex PCR assay. This is the immuneACCESS table as TCRdb keeps it, with only in-frame sequences that have V and J called. A part of the clones is gone; compared with another copy, unresolved V genes explain less than half, and the rest is unexplained. Across this sample there are millions of clones, with about 92% seen only once. The ten top clones hold 1.5% to 2% of the sample. For the CD8 naive samples, CD45RO-negative cells were positively selected for CCR7, yielding a CD45RA+CCR7+ population from which TemRA cells were excluded. Sequencing was carried out using naive CD8+ T cells from PBMCs. The cell subset or site label for this specimen denotes: CD45RA+CCR7+. These receptors came from a young man in good health. Some clones in this sample may be carry-over from other donors' samples.

The chain combines TRBV19 with TRBJ2-3; no clear D gene. CDR1 LNHDA and CDR2 SQIVND come from the germline V gene (reference sequence). Trimming took 2 bases from V and 0 from J, leaving 12 bases between them. The CDR3 totals 16 residues. CDR3 region: CASSILWQTSTDTQYF. The CDR3 DNA sequence: TGTGCCAGTAGTATACTATGGCAAACTAGCACAGATACGCAGTATTTT.

This clone was counted only a few times. The rearrangement uses TRBV5-1 and TRBJ1-1; D is unresolved. Trimming took 6 bases from V and 4 from J, leaving 22 bases between them. This CDR3 is 16 amino acids long. The germline V gene encodes CDR1 SGHRS and CDR2 YFSETQ. CDR3 amino acids: CASTPRQGDWSTEAFF. The DNA for the CDR3 is TGCGCCAGCACCCCACGGCAAGGTGATTGGAGCACTGAAGCTTTCTTT. Using reference TRBV5-1 and TRBJ1-1 for the parts outside the CDR3, the full variable domain is KAGVTQTPRYLIKTRGQQVTLSCSPISGHRSVSWYQQTPGQGLQFLFEYFSETQRNKGNFPGRFSGRQFSNSRSEMNVSTLELGDSALYLCASTPRQGDWSTEAFFGQGTRLTVV.

The rearrangement joins TRBV2 to TRBJ2-2; D gene unclear. The germline V gene has CDR1 SNHLY and CDR2 FYNNEI. The V end was cut by 6 bases, the J end by 4 bases, with 18 bases between. CDR3 length: 16 residues. CDR3 bases: TGTGCCAGCAGACGGGTCCTCACCAAAACCACCGGGGAGCTGTTTTTT. Translation: CASRRVLTKTTGELFF.

This rearrangement joins TRBV4-1 to TRBJ1-5; D ambiguous. The CDR3 has 13 amino acids. Germline V gene sequence: CDR1 MGHRA, CDR2 YSYEKL. CDR3 protein: CVIVRRSNQPQHF. CDR3 DNA sequence: TGCGTAATTGTGCGGAGGAGCAATCAGCCCCAGCATTTT.

The J gene is TRBJ1-4, the V gene TRBV6-6; D is unresolved. The CDR3 consists of 15 residues. The V gene lost 7 bases and the J gene lost 4 bases, with 16 bases spanning the gap. Germline CDR1 and CDR2: MNHNY and SVGAGI (reference sequence). The CDR3 DNA follows: TGTGCCAGCACTGAGTTTATTGAGGGTAATGAAAAACTGTTTTTT. Encoded protein: CASTEFIEGNEKLFF.

About this clone: Additional DNA sequences in this sample encode the identical CDR3. The chain employs TRBV5-6 and TRBJ2-7, with 7 bases matching TRBD2. The germline CDR1 and CDR2 sequences are SGHDT and YYEEEE. The V gene end was trimmed by 1 base and the J gene end by 2 bases; junction bases not matched to a gene: 3. This CDR3 comprises 14 residues. CDR3 protein: CASSLLADPYEQYF. CDR3 nucleotide sequence: TGTGCCAGCAGCTTGCTAGCGGATCCCTACGAGCAGTACTTC.

This clone has a handful of counts. V usage is TRBV4-2 and J usage is TRBJ2-7; D is possibly TRBD2 (5 bases). The CDR3 sequence is 17 residues long. Germline V lookup: CDR1 LGHNA, CDR2 YNFKEQ. The ends were cut back, 0 bases at V and 4 bases at J, with 19 bases in the middle. CDR3 sequence (DNA): TGTGCCAGCAGCCAAGATTGGCGCATCGGTAGAGGGTACGAGCAGTACTTC. It translates to CASSQDWRIGRGYEQYF.

A single count supports this clone. The chain combines TRBV4-1 with TRBJ1-1; 7 bases map to TRBD1. The CDR3 sequence is 17 residues long. Germline values: CDR1 MGHRA, CDR2 YSYEKL. After removal of 4 bases from V and 0 bases from J, the junction contained 11 bases not matched to a gene. The CDR3 is CASSPGGRTGLNTEAFF. DNA for the CDR3: TGCGCCAGCAGCCCAGGGGGGAGGACAGGTCTGAACACTGAAGCTTTCTTT.

This chain joins TRBV4-1 and TRBJ2-5; TRBD2 is a possible D gene (6 bases). This CDR3 comprises 14 residues. V was pared by 3 bases and J by 4 bases, with 12 bases between. CDR1 is MGHRA, CDR2 YSYEKL, per germline. The CDR3 region is CASSHPGEVETQYF. In DNA form, the CDR3 reads TGCGCCAGCAGCCATCCGGGAGAGGTAGAGACCCAGTACTTC.

V and J are TRBV27 and TRBJ1-1; unclear D gene. Germline values: CDR1 MNHEY, CDR2 SMNVEV (reference sequence). V was cut by 5 bases and J by 1 base, with 14 bases left in between. CDR3 size: 15 residues. The CDR3 DNA reads TGTGCCAGCAGTCCAAGTTCCCCGAAGAACACTGAAGCTTTCTTT. Amino acids: CASSPSSPKNTEAFF.